This T cell receptor beta chain stems from a study of identical twins. The sample holds a few counts of this clonotype. The antigen is undetermined. Overall study results and limits: Models underestimated how often monozygotic twins shared out-of-frame TCR alpha. Fewer insertions marked abundant cord blood beta clonotypes; young adult naive trended weakly, memory not at all. Partly confounded zero-insertion analyses could result from invariant MAIT and iNKT cells.

Trimming took 5 bases from V and 2 from J; bases not matched to a gene: 4. Germline V gene data show CDR1 as SGHTA and CDR2 as FQGTGA. CDR3 length: 14 amino acids. Unique molecular identifiers were present on cDNA, and template switching added a universal primer site. MiXCR, run by TCRdb on the 5' RACE reads, gives a single entry per CDR3 protein. The table lists fewer than 650,000 distinct CDR3 sequences, more than 9% of them singletons. Separately, the same data were catalogued under a study of yellow fever vaccine responses in identical twins.

The chain combines TRBV7-3 with TRBJ2-3; the match to TRBD2 covers 7 bases. Sequences were obtained from PBMCs. This receptor was taken from a woman aged 18-29 years in good health. CDR3 region: CASSNGGTTDTQYF. As DNA, the CDR3 is TGTGCCAGCAGCAACGGGGGGACCACAGATACGCAGTATTTT.